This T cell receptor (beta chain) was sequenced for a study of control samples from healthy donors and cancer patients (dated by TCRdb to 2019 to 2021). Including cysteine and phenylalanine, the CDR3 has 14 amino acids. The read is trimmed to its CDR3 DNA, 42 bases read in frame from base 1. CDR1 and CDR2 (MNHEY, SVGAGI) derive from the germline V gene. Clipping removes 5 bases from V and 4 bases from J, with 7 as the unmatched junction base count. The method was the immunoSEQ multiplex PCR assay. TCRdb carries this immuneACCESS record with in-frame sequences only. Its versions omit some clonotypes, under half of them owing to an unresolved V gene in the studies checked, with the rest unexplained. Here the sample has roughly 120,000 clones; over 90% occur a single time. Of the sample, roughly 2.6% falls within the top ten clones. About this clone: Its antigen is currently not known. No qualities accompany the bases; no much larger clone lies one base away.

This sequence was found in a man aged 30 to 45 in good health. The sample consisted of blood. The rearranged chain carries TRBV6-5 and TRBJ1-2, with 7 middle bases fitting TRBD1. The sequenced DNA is TGTGCCAGCAGTACCGGGACAGACGCCTATGGCTACACCTTC. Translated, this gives CASSTGTDAYGYTF.